The T cell receptor (beta chain) described here comes from a study of vaccination effects on CD4 cells after COVID-19. Study background: Post-vaccine samples followed the second dose by a median of 72 days.

Viral peptide pools were used in the ViraFEST assay to expand antigen-specific CD4+ T cells, and sequencing came afterward. Isolating CD4+ T cells followed less than 12 days of culture. Each participant was given two doses of one vaccine (BNT162b2 or mRNA-1273). In the cultures, half the medium was exchanged for IL-2 medium on days 3 and 7. Study results and caveats: Early timepoints after infection were absent, and convalescent patients were few in the study.

This CDR3 is built from 14 residues. The V end was cut by 0 bases, the J end by 3 bases, with 9 bases between. Germline values: CDR1 SQVTM, CDR2 ANQGSEA. Repertoires were generated with immunoSEQ multiplex PCR, while TCRdb's copy carries only in-frame clones and drops some. The sample lists around 22,000 clones, 55% to 85% occurring once. Of note for this clone: Its antigen is currently unknown.

The input for sequencing was CD4+ T cells from PBMCs cultured with HCoV-NL63 spike peptides, taken after COVID-19 vaccination. The receptor comes from a human donor who received a COVID-19 vaccine. The chain employs TRBV29-1 and TRBJ2-1; D is uncertain. The CDR3 is CSVEDPANYNEQFF. In nucleotides, the CDR3 is TGCAGCGTTGAAGATCCAGCTAACTACAATGAGCAGTTCTTC.